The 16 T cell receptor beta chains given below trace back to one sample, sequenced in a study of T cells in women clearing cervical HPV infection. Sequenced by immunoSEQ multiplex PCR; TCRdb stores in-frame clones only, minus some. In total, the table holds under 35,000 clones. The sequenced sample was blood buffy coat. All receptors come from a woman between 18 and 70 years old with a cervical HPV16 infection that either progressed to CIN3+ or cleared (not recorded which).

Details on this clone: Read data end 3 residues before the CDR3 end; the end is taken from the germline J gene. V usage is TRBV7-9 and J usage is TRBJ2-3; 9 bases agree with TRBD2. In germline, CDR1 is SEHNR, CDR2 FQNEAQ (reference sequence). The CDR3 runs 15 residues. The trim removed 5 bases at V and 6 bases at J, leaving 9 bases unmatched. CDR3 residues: CASSRLAGGPDTQYF. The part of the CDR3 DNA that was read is TGTGCCAGCAGCCGACTGGCGGGGGGGCCCGATACG.

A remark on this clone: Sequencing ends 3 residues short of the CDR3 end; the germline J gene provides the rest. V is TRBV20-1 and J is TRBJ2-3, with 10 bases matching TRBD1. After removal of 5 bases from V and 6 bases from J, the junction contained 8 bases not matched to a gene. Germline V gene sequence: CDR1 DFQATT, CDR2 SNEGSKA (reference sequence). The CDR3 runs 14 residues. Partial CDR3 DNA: TGCAGTGCTTGTCCGGGACAGGGGATGGATACG. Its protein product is CSACPGQGMDT. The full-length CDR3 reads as CSACPGQGMDTQYF.

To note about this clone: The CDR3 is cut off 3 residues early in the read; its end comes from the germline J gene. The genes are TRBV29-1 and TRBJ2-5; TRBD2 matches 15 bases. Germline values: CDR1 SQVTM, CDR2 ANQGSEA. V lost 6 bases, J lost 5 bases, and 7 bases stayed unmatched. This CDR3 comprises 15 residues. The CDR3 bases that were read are TGCAGCGTCAAGCCGGGACTAGCGGGGGGTGAGACC. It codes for CSVKPGLAGGET. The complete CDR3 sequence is CSVKPGLAGGETQYF.

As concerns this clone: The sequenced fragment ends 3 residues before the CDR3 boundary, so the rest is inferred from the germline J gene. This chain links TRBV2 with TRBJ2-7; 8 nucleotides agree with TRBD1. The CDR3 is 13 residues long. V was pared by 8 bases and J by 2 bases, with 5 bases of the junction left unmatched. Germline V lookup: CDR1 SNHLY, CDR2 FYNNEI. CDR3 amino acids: CASCGTGPYEQYF. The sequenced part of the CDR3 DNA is TGTGCCAGCTGTGGGACAGGCCCCTACGAG.

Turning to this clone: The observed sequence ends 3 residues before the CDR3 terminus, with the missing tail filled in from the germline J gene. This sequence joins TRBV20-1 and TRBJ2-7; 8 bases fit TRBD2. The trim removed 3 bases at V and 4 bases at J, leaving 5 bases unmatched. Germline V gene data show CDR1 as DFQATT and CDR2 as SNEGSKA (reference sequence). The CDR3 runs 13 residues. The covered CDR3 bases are TGCAGTGCTAGCGGACTAGCAGTATACGAG. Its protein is CSASGLAVYE. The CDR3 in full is CSASGLAVYEQYF.

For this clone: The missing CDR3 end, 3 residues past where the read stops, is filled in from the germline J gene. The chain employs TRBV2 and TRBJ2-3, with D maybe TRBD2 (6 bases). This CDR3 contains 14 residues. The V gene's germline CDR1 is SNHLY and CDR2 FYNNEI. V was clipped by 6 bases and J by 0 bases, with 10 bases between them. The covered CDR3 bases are TGTGCCAGCAGCGGGACTCTTAGCACAGATACG. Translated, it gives CASSGTLSTDT. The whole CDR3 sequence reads CASSGTLSTDTQYF.

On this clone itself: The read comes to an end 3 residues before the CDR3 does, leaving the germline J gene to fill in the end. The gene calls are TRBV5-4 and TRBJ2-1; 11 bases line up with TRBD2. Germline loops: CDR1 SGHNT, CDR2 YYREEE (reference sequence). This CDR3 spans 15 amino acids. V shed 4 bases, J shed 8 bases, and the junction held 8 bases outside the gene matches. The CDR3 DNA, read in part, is TGTGCCAGCAGCCCCCCGACTAGCGGGGTTGATGAG. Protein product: CASSPPTSGVDE. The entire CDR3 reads CASSPPTSGVDEQFF.

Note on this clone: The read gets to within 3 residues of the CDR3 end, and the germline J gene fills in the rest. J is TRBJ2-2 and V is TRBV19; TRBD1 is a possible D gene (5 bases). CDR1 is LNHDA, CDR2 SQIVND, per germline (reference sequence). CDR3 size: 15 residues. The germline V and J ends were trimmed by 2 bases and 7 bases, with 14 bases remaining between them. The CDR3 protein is CASSISRQGIGELFF. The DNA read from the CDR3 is TGTGCCAGTAGTATAAGCCGGCAGGGCATCGGGGAG.

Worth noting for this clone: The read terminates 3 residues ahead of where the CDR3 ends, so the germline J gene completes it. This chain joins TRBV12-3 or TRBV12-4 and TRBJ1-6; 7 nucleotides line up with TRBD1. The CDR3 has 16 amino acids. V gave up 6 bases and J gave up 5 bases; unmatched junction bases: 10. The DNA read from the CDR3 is TGTGCCAGCAGCCGGACAGGAGGCACCAATAATTCACCC. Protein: CASSRTGGTNNSP. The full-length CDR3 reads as CASSRTGGTNNSPLHF.

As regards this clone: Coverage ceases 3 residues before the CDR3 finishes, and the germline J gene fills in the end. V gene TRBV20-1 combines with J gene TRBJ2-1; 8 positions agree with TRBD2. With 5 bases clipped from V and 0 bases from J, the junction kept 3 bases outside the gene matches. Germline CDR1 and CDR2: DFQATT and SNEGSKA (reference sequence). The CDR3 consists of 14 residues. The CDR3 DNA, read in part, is TGCAGTGCTCCCGGGGGGGTCTCCTACAATGAG. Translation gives CSAPGGVSYNE. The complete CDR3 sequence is CSAPGGVSYNEQFF.

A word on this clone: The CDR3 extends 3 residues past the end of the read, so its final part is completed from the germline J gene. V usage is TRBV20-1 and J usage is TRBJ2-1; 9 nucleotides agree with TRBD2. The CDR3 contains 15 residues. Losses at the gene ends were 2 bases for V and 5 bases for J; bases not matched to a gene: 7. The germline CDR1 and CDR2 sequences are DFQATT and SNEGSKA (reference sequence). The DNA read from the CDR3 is TGCAGTGCTAGACTAAGCGGGAGGCGTCACAATGAG. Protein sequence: CSARLSGRRHNE. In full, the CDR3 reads CSARLSGRRHNEQFF.

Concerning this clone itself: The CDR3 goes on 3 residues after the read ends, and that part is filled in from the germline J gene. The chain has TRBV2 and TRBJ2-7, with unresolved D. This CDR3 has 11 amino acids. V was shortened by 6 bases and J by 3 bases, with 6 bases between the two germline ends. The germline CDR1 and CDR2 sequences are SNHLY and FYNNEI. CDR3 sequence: CASSLYYEQYF. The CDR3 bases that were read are TGTGCCAGCAGCCTCTACTACGAG.

The part of the CDR3 DNA that was read is TGTGCCAGTAGTATCCAGGGTTCTGGCACAGATACG. This sequence encodes CASSIQGSGTDT. The full CDR3 protein is CASSIQGSGTDTQYF. The chain couples TRBV19 to TRBJ2-3, with a weak D call TRBD1 (5 bases). The read stops 3 residues short of the end of the CDR3; the missing end is completed from the germline J gene. Germline CDR1 reads LNHDA; CDR2 reads SQIVND (reference sequence). V shed 3 bases and J shed 1 base, with 11 bases lying between them. CDR3 length: 15 residues. Supplemented by reference TRBV19 and TRBJ2-3, the full variable domain reads DGGITQSPKYLFRKEGQNVTLSCEQNLNHDAMYWYRQDPGQGLRLIYYSQIVNDFQKGDIAEGYSVSREKKESFPLTVTSAQKNPTAFYLCASSIQGSGTDTQYFGPGTRLTVL.

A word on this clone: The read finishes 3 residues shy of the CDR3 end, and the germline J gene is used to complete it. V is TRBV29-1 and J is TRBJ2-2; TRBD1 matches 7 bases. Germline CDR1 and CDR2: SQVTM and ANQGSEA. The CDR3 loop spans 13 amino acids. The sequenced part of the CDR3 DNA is TGCAGCGTTGAAAAGGGGGCGGATGAAAAG. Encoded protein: CSVEKGADEK. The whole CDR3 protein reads CSVEKGADEKLFF.

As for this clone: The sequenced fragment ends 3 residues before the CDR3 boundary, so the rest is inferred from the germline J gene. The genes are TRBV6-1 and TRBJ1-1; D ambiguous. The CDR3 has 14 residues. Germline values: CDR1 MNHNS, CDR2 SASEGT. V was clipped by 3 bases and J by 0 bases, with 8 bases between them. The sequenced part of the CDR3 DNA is TGTGCCAGCAGTGACAGGTTATTGAACACTGAA. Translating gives CASSDRLLNTE. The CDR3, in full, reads CASSDRLLNTEAFF.

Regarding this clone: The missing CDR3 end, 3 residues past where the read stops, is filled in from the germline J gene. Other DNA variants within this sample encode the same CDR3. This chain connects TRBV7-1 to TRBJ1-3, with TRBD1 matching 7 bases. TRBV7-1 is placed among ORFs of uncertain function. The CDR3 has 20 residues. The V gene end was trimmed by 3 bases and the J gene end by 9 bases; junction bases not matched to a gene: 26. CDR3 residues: CASSSSRRQGVVALEGTIYF. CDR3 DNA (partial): TGTGCCAGCAGCTCCTCTCGTCGGCAGGGGGTTGTCGCTCTGGAGGGCACC.